This T cell receptor beta chain was documented in a study of read filtering for tumor transcriptome and immune sequencing. Looking at the study overall: By R-ISS, stages I, II and III held about 8, 17 and 7 patients. Per sample, TCR-region reads ranged about 4 to 10.27 million by IR-seq, 85 to 1273 by RNA-seq. After DNase treatment, RNA was made into whole-transcriptome libraries.

There are 14 residues in the CDR3. The V segment lost 6 bases and the J segment 3 bases; nucleotides outside the gene matches: 4. Overall study results and limits: Approximately 80% of IR-seq clonotypes had one read, totaling about 3.5% of reads; RNA-seq: about 70% and 40%.

With respect to this clonotype: The antigen is unknown. Since a much larger clone is just one base distant, this may be a read error.

Molecular barcoded adaptors covering alpha/delta and beta/gamma chains were used on 400 ng RNA. TCRdb recomputed calls from the reads with MiXCR, one row per CDR3 protein. Here the sample spans 75,000 to 90,000 distinct CDR3 sequences, approximately 13% being singletons. The gene calls are TRBV12-3 or TRBV12-4 and TRBJ1-5; 8 nucleotides agree with TRBD1. The clonotype originates from a donor aged 40 or over with multiple myeloma. The specimen sequenced was a population of CD138-negative cells sorted from bone marrow. The CDR3 loop is CASRRQGANQPQHF. The CDR3 DNA reads as TGTGCCAGCAGGAGGCAGGGGGCCAATCAGCCCCAGCATTTT.